This T cell receptor beta chain was documented in a study of Ad26.COV2.S vaccination and SARS-CoV-2 variants. CDR1 and CDR2 from the germline V gene are SGHTA and FQGNSA. CDR3 length: 15 residues. V was trimmed by 5 bases and J by 8 bases, leaving 18 bases between them. The treatment is: about 20 received Ad26.COV2.S at low or high dose, single or two shots; roughly five received placebo; per-sample allocation not given. Samples were taken on day 63 after the first vaccine or placebo injection. Assay used: immunoSEQ multiplex PCR; TCRdb lists only in-frame clones, some missing. The data show about 680,000 clones, roughly 90% seen once.

The rearrangement joins TRBV7-2 to TRBJ2-2; D remains unclear. The sequence derives from a person aged 18-60 years who received the Ad26.COV2.S COVID-19 vaccine or a placebo. The sequencing here drew on peripheral blood, taken in a trial of Ad26.COV2.S vaccine versus placebo. This CDR3 reads CASSPTGPRTGELFF. CDR3 bases: TGTGCCAGCAGCCCTACCGGGCCTCGGACGGGGGAGCTGTTTTTT.